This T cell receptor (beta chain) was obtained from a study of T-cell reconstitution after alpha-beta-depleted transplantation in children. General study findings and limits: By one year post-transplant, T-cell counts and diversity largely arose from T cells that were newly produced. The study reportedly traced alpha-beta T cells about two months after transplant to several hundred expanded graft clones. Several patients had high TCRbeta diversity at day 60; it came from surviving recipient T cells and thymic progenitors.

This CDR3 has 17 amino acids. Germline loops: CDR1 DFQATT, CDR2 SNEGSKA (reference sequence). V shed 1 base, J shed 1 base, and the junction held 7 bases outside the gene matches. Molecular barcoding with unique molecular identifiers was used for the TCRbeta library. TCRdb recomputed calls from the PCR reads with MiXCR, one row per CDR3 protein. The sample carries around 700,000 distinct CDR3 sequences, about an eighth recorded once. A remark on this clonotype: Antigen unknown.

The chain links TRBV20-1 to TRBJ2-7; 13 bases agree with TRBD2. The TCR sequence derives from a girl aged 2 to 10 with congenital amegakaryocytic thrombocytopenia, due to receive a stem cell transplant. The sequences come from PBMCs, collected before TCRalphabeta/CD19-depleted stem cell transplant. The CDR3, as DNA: TGCAGTGCTAGAGGAACTAGCGGGAGGGCGAGATCCTACGAGCAGTACTTC. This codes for CSARGTSGRARSYEQYF.